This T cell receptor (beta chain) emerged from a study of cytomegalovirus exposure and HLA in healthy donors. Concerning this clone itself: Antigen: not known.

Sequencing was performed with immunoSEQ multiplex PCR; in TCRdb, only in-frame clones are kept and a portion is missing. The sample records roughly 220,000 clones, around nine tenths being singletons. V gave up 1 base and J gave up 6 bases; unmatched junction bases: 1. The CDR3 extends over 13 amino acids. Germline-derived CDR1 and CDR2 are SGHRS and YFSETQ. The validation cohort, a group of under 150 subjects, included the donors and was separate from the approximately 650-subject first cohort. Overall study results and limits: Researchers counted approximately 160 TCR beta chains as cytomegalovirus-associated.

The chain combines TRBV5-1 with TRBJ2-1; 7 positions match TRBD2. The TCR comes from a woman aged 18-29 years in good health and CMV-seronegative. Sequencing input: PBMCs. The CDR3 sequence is CASSLWEGNEQFF. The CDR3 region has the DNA TGCGCCAGCAGCTTGTGGGAGGGCAATGAGCAGTTCTTC.